The rows below give T cell receptor beta chains drawn from one sample of a study of blood T cell repertoires in COVID-19. Repertoires were generated with immunoSEQ multiplex PCR, while TCRdb's copy carries only in-frame clones and drops some. The sample contains some 160,000 clones, 78% of which appear only once. The sample was peripheral blood. The receptors derive from a woman at least 80 years old with acute or convalescent COVID-19. CDR3s include the opening cysteine and the closing phenylalanine or tryptophan. The order of the fields is J gene, V gene, D gene, clone size, CDR3 protein, CDR3 DNA. D genes are given only for firm matches. Size values are once, few and many counts, or a class for expanded clones, and some rows have none.

>TRBJ1-1|TRBV30|TRBD1|once
CAWTLDRGTEAFF
TGTGCCTGGACCCTGGACAGGGGGACTGAAGCTTTCTTT
>TRBJ1-3|TRBV4-1|.|.
CASSQGGGKTSGNTIYF
TGCGCCAGCAGCCAAGGGGGGGGGAAAACATCTGGAAACACCATATATTTT
>TRBJ2-1|TRBV15|TRBD2|.
CATSRSGGGSGRRNEQFF
TGTGCCACCAGCAGGAGCGGGGGGGGTAGCGGGAGGAGGAATGAGCAGTTCTTC
>TRBJ2-3|TRBV11-2|TRBD2|once
CASSLGGTSGRDTQYF
TGTGCCAGCAGCTTAGGCGGGACTAGCGGGAGGGATACGCAGTATTTT
>TRBJ1-2|TRBV30|TRBD1|.
CAWSNPRTGWRYTF
TGTGCCTGGAGTAACCCCCGGACAGGGTGGAGATACACCTTC
>TRBJ2-5|TRBV10-1|.|.
CASNRGAGETQYF
TGCGCCAGCAATCGGGGGGCAGGAGAGACCCAGTACTTC
>TRBJ1-6|TRBV27|TRBD1|.
CASSLMGQGSSPLHF
TGTGCCAGCAGTTTGATGGGACAGGGAAGCTCACCCCTCCACTTT
>TRBJ2-5|TRBV20-1|.|once
CSVRRVETQYF
TGCAGTGTGCGGCGGGTCGAGACCCAGTACTTC
>TRBJ1-1|TRBV7-2|.|.
CASSLGQMNTEAFF
TGTGCCAGCAGCTTAGGTCAGATGAACACTGAAGCTTTCTTT
>TRBJ1-5|TRBV28|TRBD1|.
CASSNRGTSNQPQHF
TGTGCCAGCAGCAACAGGGGGACGAGCAATCAGCCCCAGCATTTT
>TRBJ1-5|TRBV19|TRBD1|.
CASSIWTGTEGQPQHF
TGTGCCAGTAGTATCTGGACAGGAACCGAAGGTCAGCCCCAGCATTTT
>TRBJ1-4|TRBV14|TRBD1|few
CASREGGTGKEKLFF
TGTGCCAGCAGGGAGGGAGGGACAGGGAAAGAAAAACTGTTTTTT
>TRBJ1-5|TRBV5-5|.|.
CASSPLGGSNQPQHF
TGTGCCAGCAGCCCCTTGGGGGGGAGCAATCAGCCCCAGCATTTT
>TRBJ1-4|TRBV24-1|.|.
CATSDSSPPGQLRTNEKLFF
TGTGCCACCAGTGATTCTTCCCCCCCCGGACAGCTGAGAACTAATGAAAAACTGTTTTTT
>TRBJ2-7|TRBV7-3|.|.
CASSFRRENYEQYF
TGTGCCAGCAGCTTCCGACGGGAGAACTACGAGCAGTACTTC
>TRBJ2-1|TRBV11-2|.|.
CASSILLATTYNEQFF
TGTGCCAGCAGCATATTACTCGCGACTACCTACAATGAGCAGTTCTTC
>TRBJ2-7|TRBV18|TRBD2|.
CASSPPFLSGSSYEQYF
TGTGCCAGCTCACCACCTTTTCTCAGCGGGAGCTCCTACGAGCAGTACTTC
>TRBJ1-5|TRBV7-2|.|.
CASSQKSNQPQHF
TGTGCCAGCAGCCAGAAAAGCAATCAGCCCCAGCATTTT
>TRBJ2-2|TRBV3-1/TRBV3-2|TRBD2|.
CASSSWTSGNTGELFF
TGTGCCAGCAGCTCTTGGACTAGCGGGAACACCGGGGAGCTGTTTTTT
>TRBJ2-7|TRBV11-2|.|.
CASSVEIRGYEQYF
TGTGCCAGCAGCGTTGAGATCAGAGGCTACGAGCAGTACTTC
>TRBJ2-1|TRBV19|.|few
CASSIGGAYYNEQFF
TGTGCCAGTAGTATAGGCGGGGCTTACTACAATGAGCAGTTCTTC
>TRBJ1-2|TRBV5-1|TRBD1|few
CASSRRQGYYGYTF
TGCGCCAGCAGCAGGAGACAGGGCTACTATGGCTACACCTTC
>TRBJ1-4|TRBV4-1|TRBD1|.
CASSQNRGHREKLFF
TGCGCCAGCAGCCAAAACAGGGGGCATAGGGAAAAACTGTTTTTT
>TRBJ1-6|TRBV12-3/TRBV12-4|.|.
CASSQTGLADLHF
TGTGCCAGCAGTCAAACAGGTTTGGCGGACCTCCACTTT
>TRBJ1-2|TRBV12-3/TRBV12-4|.|.
CASGLPPGGYTF
TGTGCCAGCGGGCTTCCTCCGGGGGGCTACACCTTC
>TRBJ2-2|TRBV5-1|TRBD1|.
CASSEGQGNTGELFF
TGCGCCAGCAGCGAGGGACAGGGTAACACCGGGGAGCTGTTTTTT
>TRBJ2-1|TRBV5-1|.|.
CASSLRENYNEQFF
TGCGCCAGCAGCTTGAGGGAGAATTACAATGAGCAGTTCTTC
>TRBJ2-1|TRBV18|.|.
CASSPPGTEQFF
TGTGCCAGCTCACCACCCGGGACAGAGCAGTTCTTC
>TRBJ1-1|TRBV30|.|.
CAWSVVGDTEAFF
TGTGCCTGGAGTGTAGTAGGGGACACTGAAGCTTTCTTT
>TRBJ2-1|TRBV24-1|TRBD1|.
CATSGAGGNEQFF
TGTGCCACCAGTGGGGCAGGGGGCAATGAGCAGTTCTTC
>TRBJ1-2|TRBV18|.|.
CASSPSNTNYGYTF
TGTGCCAGCTCACCATCGAACACTAACTATGGCTACACCTTC
>TRBJ2-7|TRBV6-5|.|.
CASRRTSYEQYF
TGTGCCAGCAGACGCACATCCTACGAGCAGTACTTC
>TRBJ2-7|TRBV19|.|.
CASSIGSGVSYEQYF
TGTGCCAGTAGTATAGGGAGCGGAGTCTCCTACGAGCAGTACTTC
>TRBJ1-6|TRBV30|TRBD1|few
CAWRRQGASDSPLHF
TGTGCCTGGAGACGTCAGGGGGCGTCTGATTCACCCCTCCACTTT
>TRBJ1-2|TRBV6-5|TRBD1|.
CASIPTGNYGYTF
TGTGCCAGCATCCCGACAGGGAACTATGGCTACACCTTC
>TRBJ2-7|TRBV27|.|.
CASSLGRVSYEQYF
TGTGCCAGCAGTTTGGGCAGGGTCTCCTACGAGCAGTACTTC
>TRBJ2-1|TRBV5-1|.|once
CASKVGGTNEQFF
TGCGCCAGTAAAGTAGGCGGGACGAATGAGCAGTTCTTC
>TRBJ1-2|TRBV3-1/TRBV3-2|.|.
CASSPGQSYGYTF
TGTGCCAGCAGCCCAGGACAGAGCTATGGCTACACCTTC
>TRBJ2-1|TRBV28|TRBD2|.
CASSPGLAGLEQFF
TGTGCCAGCAGCCCTGGACTAGCGGGGCTTGAGCAGTTCTTC